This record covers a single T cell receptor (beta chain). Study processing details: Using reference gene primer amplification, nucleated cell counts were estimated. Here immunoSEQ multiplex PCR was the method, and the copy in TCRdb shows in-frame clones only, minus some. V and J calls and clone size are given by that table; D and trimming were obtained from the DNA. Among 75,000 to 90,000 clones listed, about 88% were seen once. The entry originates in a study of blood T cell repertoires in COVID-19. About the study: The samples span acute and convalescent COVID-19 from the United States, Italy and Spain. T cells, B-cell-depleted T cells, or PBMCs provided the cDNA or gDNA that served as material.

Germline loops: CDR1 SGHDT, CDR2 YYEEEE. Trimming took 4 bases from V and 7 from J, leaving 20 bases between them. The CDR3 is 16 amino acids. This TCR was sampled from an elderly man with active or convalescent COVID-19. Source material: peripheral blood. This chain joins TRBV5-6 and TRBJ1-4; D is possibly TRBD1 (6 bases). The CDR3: CASSPRGGAGSEKLFF. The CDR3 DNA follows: TGTGCCAGCAGCCCGCGAGGGGGGGCTGGGAGTGAAAAACTGTTTTTT.